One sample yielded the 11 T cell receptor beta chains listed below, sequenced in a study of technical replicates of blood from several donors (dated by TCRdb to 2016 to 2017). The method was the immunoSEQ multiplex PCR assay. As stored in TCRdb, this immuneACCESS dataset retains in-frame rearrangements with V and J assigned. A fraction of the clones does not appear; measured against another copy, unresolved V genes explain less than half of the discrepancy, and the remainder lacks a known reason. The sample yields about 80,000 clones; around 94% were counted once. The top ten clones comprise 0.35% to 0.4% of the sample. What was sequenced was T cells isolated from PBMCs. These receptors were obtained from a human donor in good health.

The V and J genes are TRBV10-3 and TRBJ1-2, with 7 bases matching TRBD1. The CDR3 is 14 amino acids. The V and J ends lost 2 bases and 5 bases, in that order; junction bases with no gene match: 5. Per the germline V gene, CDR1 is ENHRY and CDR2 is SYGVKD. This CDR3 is CAISEGQEFYGYTF. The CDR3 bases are TGTGCCATCAGTGAGGGACAGGAGTTTTATGGCTACACCTTC.

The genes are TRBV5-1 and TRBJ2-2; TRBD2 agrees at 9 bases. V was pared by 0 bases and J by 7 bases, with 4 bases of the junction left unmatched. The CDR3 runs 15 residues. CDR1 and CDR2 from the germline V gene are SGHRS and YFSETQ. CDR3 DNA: TGCGCCAGCAGCTTGGGTAGCGGGAGAGGCGGGGAGCTGTTTTTT. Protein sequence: CASSLGSGRGGELFF.

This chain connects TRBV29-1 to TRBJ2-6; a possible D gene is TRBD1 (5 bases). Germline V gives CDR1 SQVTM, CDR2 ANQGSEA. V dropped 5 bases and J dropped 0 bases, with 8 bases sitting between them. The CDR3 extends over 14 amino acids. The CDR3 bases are TGCAGCGTTTCTCAGGGCTCTGGGGCCAACGTCCTGACTTTC. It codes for CSVSQGSGANVLTF.

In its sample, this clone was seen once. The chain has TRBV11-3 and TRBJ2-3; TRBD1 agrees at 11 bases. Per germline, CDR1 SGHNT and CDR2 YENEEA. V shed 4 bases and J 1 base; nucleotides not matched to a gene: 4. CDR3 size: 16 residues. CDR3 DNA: TGTGCCAGCAGCTCGGGACAGGGGGTTCGCACAGATACGCAGTATTTT. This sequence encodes CASSSGQGVRTDTQYF.

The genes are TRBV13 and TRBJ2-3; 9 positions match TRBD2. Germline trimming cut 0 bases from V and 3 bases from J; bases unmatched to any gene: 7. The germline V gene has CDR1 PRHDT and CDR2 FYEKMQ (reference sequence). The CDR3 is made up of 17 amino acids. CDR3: CASSLGPPSGRTDTQYF. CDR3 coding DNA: TGTGCCAGCAGCTTAGGGCCCCCAAGCGGGAGGACAGATACGCAGTATTTT.

DNA for the CDR3: TGTGCCAGTAGAGGAGTATTAGGGGGAGGGGCCCAAGAGACCCAGTACTTC. Translated: CASRGVLGGGAQETQYF. The chain employs TRBV19 and TRBJ2-5, with TRBD2 as a possible D gene (7 bases). The CDR3 extends over 17 amino acids. Germline CDR1 is LNHDA and CDR2 is SQIVND (reference sequence). V shed 6 bases and J shed 1 base, with 21 bases lying between them.

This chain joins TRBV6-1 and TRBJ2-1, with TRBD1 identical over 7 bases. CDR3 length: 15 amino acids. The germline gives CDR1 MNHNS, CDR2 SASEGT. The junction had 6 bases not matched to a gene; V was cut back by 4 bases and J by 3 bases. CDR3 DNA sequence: TGTGCCAGCAGTGGTGTGGCAGGGGGCTACAATGAGCAGTTCTTC. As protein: CASSGVAGGYNEQFF.

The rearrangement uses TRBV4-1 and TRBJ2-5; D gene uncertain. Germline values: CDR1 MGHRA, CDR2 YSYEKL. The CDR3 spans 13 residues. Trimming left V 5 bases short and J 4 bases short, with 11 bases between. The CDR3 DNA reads TGCGCCAGCAGCTTAGTATCGGGAGAGACCCAGTACTTC. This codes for CASSLVSGETQYF.

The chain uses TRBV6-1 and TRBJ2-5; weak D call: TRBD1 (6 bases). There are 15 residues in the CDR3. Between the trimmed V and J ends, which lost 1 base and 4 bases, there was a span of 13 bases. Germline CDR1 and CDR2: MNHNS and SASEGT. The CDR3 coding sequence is TGTGCCAGCAGTGAAGTGCAGGGGTCCGCAGAGACCCAGTACTTC. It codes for CASSEVQGSAETQYF.

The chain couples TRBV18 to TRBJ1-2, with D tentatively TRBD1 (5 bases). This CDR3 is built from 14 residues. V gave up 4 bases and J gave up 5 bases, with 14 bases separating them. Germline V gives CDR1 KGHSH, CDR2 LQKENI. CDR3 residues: CASSLPGGEYGYTF. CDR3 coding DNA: TGTGCCAGCTCACTCCCGGGGGGAGAATATGGCTACACCTTC.

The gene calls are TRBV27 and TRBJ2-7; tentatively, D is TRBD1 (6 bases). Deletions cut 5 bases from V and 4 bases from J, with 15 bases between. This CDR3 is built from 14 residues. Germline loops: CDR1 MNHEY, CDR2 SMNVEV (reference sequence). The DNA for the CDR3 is TGTGCCAGCAGTCCAGGAGTAGGGGGATACGAGCAGTACTTC. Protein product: CASSPGVGGYEQYF.